Listed below are T cell receptor beta chains from one sample, sequenced in a study of glioma-infiltrating T cells. Using its own MiXCR run on the multiplex PCR reads, TCRdb lists one record per CDR3 protein. Of some 180,000 distinct CDR3 sequences listed, around 32% are singletons. The sequenced material came from glioma tissue, nonneoplastic brain tissue, or PBMCs (not recorded which). These receptors all stem from a human donor with low-grade glioma or glioblastoma, undergoing nonglioma brain surgery, or in good health (not recorded which). CDR3s include the opening cysteine and the closing phenylalanine or tryptophan. The D gene is left open where the match is weak. Size is stated for part of the rows, as once, few or many counts, or as a class when the clone is expanded.

TRBV14	many	TRBJ1-1	-	CASSQGAYTEAFF	TGTGCCAGCAGCCAGGGGGCTTACACTGAAGCTTTCTTT
TRBV4-3	few	TRBJ2-5	TRBD1	CASSQDWGNRGENKETQYF	TGCGCCAGCAGCCAAGATTGGGGGAACAGGGGGGAAAATAAAGAGACCCAGTACTTC
TRBV19	many	TRBJ1-1	-	CASSVQGRGEAFF	TGTGCCAGTAGTGTACAGGGTCGGGGTGAAGCTTTCTTT
TRBV3-1	many	TRBJ1-6	-	CASSPRAIWLDSPLHF	TGTGCCAGCAGCCCGAGGGCGATATGGTTGGATTCACCCCTCCACTTT
TRBV6-6	many	TRBJ2-3	-	CASSYPQVGTDTQYF	TGTGCCAGCAGTTACCCACAGGTGGGGACAGATACGCAGTATTTT
TRBV15	-	TRBJ2-3	TRBD1	CATSSGTGGKDTQYF	TGTGCCACCAGCAGTGGAACAGGGGGCAAAGATACGCAGTATTTT
TRBV5-5	many	TRBJ2-3	TRBD2	CASRASGRGTDTQYF	TGTGCCAGCAGAGCTAGCGGGAGAGGCACAGATACGCAGTATTTT
TRBV20-1	many	TRBJ1-1	-	CSARDMFQSGPMNTEAFF	TGCAGTGCTAGAGATATGTTCCAGTCGGGGCCCATGAACACTGAAGCTTTCTTT
TRBV2	many	TRBJ2-3	-	CASSAPSHPPDTQYF	TGTGCCAGCAGTGCCCCTAGCCACCCCCCAGATACGCAGTATTTT
TRBV28	many	TRBJ1-3	-	CASTNRPGTGNTIYF	TGTGCCAGCACCAATAGACCAGGGACTGGAAACACCATATATTTT
TRBV19	few	TRBJ2-7	-	CASSDAMGGYEQYF	TGTGCCAGTAGTGATGCGATGGGGGGCTACGAGCAGTACTTC
TRBV6-1	many	TRBJ2-3	-	CASSITDTQYF	TGTGCCAGCAGTATCACAGATACGCAGTATTTT
TRBV24-1	few	TRBJ2-5	-	CATSDRRASIGETQYF	TGTGCCACCAGTGATCGCCGGGCCTCCATTGGAGAGACCCAGTACTTC
TRBV29-1	-	TRBJ2-1	-	CIVLVTERGYNEQFF	TGCATCGTCCTTGTAACAGAGAGAGGGTACAATGAGCAGTTCTTC
TRBV6-5	-	TRBJ1-1	-	CASSLGDRGNTEAFF	TGTGCCAGCAGCCTAGGGGATCGGGGGAACACTGAAGCTTTCTTT
TRBV10-3	many	TRBJ1-5	-	CAISESRDGEPQHF	TGTGCCATCAGTGAGTCGAGGGATGGGGAGCCCCAGCATTTT
TRBV3-1	-	TRBJ2-1	-	CASSQVRPSYNEQFF	TGTGCCAGCAGCCAAGTAAGGCCCTCCTACAATGAGCAGTTCTTC
TRBV7-6	many	TRBJ2-1	TRBD2	CASSPTSREGWNEQFF	TGTGCCAGCAGCCCTACTTCGCGGGAGGGTTGGAATGAGCAGTTCTTC
TRBV4-1	few	TRBJ2-5	-	CASSQGGYGSRQETQYF	TGCGCCAGCAGCCAAGGGGGGTATGGCAGCCGGCAAGAGACCCAGTACTTC
TRBV4-1	many	TRBJ1-1	TRBD1	CASLDRGRAFF	TGCGCCAGCCTTGACAGGGGAAGAGCTTTCTTT
TRBV5-1	-	TRBJ2-3	-	CASTAGRTDTQYF	TGCGCCAGCACGGCAGGGCGCACAGATACGCAGTATTTT
TRBV7-9	many	TRBJ2-7	TRBD2	CASSSSGSFYEQYF	TGTGCCAGCAGCTCTAGCGGGAGTTTCTACGAGCAGTACTTC
TRBV12-3/TRBV12-4	many	TRBJ2-7	TRBD2	CASRPTSGSYEQYF	TGTGCCAGCAGGCCGACTAGCGGGAGTTACGAGCAGTACTTC
TRBV5-4	few	TRBJ1-2	-	CASSLYSDHGYTF	TGTGCCAGCAGCTTGTATAGTGACCACGGCTACACCTTC
TRBV20-1	many	TRBJ2-3	-	CSAKAGSRADTQYF	TGCAGTGCTAAGGCCGGGAGTAGGGCAGATACGCAGTATTTT
TRBV6-1	few	TRBJ2-5	TRBD2	CASSQAGAGLYQETQYF	TGTGCCAGCAGTCAAGCGGGAGCCGGGCTTTACCAAGAGACCCAGTACTTC
TRBV7-6	many	TRBJ2-7	-	CASSVGTNYEQYF	TGTGCCAGCAGCGTCGGGACAAACTACGAGCAGTACTTC
TRBV14	many	TRBJ1-1	-	CASSQGGTVNTEAFF	TGTGCCAGCAGCCAAGGAGGCACAGTTAATACTGAAGCTTTCTTT
TRBV7-7	many	TRBJ1-3	-	CASSLGPDRSGNTIYF	TGTGCCAGCAGCTTAGGCCCCGACCGCTCTGGAAACACCATATATTTT
TRBV20-1	many	TRBJ2-5	-	CSARDWAGNGETQYF	TGCAGTGCTAGAGATTGGGCAGGGAATGGAGAGACCCAGTACTTC
TRBV14	many	TRBJ2-7	-	CASSQDTVYEQYF	TGTGCCAGCAGCCAAGATACAGTCTACGAGCAGTACTTC
TRBV27	many	TRBJ2-7	-	CASSFSAGKYEQYF	TGTGCCAGCAGTTTTTCGGCAGGGAAGTACGAGCAGTACTTC
TRBV28	many	TRBJ2-7	TRBD2	CASSSPAAGGYEQYF	TGTGCCAGCAGTTCCCCGGCGGCGGGAGGCTACGAGCAGTACTTC
TRBV5-1	few	TRBJ2-7	-	CASSLAAPSYEQYF	TGCGCCAGCAGCTTGGCCGCGCCCTCCTACGAGCAGTACTTC
TRBV24-1	many	TRBJ2-1	-	CATSDPGLLGNEQFF	TGTGCCACCAGTGATCCGGGACTGCTGGGCAATGAGCAGTTCTTC
TRBV6-2/TRBV6-3	many	TRBJ2-7	TRBD1	CASSWPGQGIGEQYF	TGTGCCAGCAGTTGGCCGGGACAGGGAATTGGCGAGCAGTACTTC
TRBV15	-	TRBJ1-1	-	CATSSERQFAEAFF	TGTGCCACCAGCAGTGAACGGCAGTTCGCTGAAGCTTTCTTT
TRBV6-2/TRBV6-3	many	TRBJ2-1	TRBD2	CASSYLQSGSVNEQFF	TGTGCCAGCAGTTACCTCCAGAGCGGGAGTGTTAATGAGCAGTTCTTC
TRBV19	few	TRBJ2-3	-	CASSLEDPAADTQYF	TGTGCCAGTAGTTTAGAGGACCCAGCGGCAGATACGCAGTATTTT
TRBV10-3	many	TRBJ2-7	-	CAISPGPWNSYEQYF	TGTGCCATCAGTCCTGGACCCTGGAACTCCTACGAGCAGTACTTC
TRBV28	many	TRBJ2-7	-	CASNSAYEQYF	TGTGCCAGCAATAGTGCCTACGAGCAGTACTTC
TRBV20-1	many	TRBJ1-2	-	CSAPGRGPGGYTF	TGCAGTGCTCCCGGTCGGGGGCCGGGGGGCTACACCTTC
TRBV6-2/TRBV6-3	many	TRBJ1-1	-	CASTNWAGVEAFF	TGTGCCAGCACCAACTGGGCAGGGGTTGAAGCTTTCTTT